This entry is about one TCR beta chain. Antigen unknown. Only CD45RO-negative cells positively selected for CCR7 counted as naive CD8 cells, so terminally differentiated effector memory CD45RA+ cells were excluded. This specimen belongs to a study of shared clonotypes between healthy human individuals. The study, taken as a whole, reports: Limited genetic and exposure-history diversity came from having few donors.

This table comes from immunoSEQ multiplex PCR, and its TCRdb copy is limited to in-frame clones, with some not included. Here the sample spans hundreds of thousands of clones, about 90% being singletons. The CDR3 runs 17 residues. V lost 4 bases and J lost 2, with 21 bases in between. CDR1 and CDR2 from the germline V gene are SGHNT and YYREEE (reference sequence). This clonotype originated in a man aged 25-45 years in good health. The sample was naive CD8+ T cells sorted from blood. The chain combines TRBV5-4 with TRBJ2-5; D may match TRBD1 or TRBD2 (6 bases each). This CDR3 reads CASSIRGPVESQETQYF. The CDR3 DNA sequence: TGTGCCAGCAGCATCCGGGGGCCAGTCGAATCACAAGAGACCCAGTACTTC.